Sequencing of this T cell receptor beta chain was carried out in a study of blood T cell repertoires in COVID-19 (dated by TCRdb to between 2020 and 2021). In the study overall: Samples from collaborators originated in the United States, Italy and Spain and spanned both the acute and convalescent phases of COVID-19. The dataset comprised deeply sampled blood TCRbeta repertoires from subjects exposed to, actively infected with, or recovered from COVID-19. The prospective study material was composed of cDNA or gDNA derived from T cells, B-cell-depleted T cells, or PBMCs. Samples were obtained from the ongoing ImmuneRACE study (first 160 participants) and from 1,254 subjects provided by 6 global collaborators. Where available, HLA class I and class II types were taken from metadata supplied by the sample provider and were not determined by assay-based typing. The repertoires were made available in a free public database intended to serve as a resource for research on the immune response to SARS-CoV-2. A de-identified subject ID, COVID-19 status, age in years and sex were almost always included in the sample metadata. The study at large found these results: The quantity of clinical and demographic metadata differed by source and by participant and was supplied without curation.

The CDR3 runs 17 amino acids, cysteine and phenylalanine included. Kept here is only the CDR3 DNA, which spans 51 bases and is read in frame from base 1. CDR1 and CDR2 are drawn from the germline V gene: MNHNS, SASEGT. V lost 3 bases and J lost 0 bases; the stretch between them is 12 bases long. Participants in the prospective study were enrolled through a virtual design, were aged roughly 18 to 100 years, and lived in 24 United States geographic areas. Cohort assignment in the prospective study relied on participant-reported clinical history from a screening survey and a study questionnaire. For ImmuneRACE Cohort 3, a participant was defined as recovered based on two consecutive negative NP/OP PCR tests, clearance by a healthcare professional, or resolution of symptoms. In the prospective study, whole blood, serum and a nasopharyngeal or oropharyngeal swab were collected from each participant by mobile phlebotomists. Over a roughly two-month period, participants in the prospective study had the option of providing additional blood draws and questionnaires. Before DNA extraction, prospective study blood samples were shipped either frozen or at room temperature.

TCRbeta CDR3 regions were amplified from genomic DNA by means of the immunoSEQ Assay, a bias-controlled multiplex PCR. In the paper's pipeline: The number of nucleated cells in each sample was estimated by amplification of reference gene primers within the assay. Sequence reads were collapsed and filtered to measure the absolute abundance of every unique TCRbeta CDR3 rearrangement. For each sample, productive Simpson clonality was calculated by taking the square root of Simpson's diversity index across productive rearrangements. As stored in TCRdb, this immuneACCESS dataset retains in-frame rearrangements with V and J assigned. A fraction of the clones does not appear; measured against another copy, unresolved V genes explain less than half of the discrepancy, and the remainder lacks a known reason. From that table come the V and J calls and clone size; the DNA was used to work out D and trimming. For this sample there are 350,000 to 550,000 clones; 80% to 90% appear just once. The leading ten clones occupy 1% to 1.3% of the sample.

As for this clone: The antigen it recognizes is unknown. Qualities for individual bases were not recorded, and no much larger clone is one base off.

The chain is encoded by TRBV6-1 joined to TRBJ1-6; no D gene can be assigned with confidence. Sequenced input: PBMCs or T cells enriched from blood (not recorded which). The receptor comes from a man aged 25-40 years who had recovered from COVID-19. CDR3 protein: CASSDLPPSSYNSPLHF. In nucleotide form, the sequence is TGTGCCAGCAGTGATTTGCCTCCCAGCTCCTATAATTCACCCCTCCACTTT.